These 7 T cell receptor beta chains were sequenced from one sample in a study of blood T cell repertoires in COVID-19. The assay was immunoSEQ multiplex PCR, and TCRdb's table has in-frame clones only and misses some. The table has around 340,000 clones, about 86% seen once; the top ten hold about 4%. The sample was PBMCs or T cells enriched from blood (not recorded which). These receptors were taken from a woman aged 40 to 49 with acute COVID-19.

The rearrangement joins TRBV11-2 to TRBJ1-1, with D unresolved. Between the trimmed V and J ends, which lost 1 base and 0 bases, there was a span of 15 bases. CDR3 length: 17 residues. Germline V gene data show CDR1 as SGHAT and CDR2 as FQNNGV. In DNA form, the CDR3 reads TGTGCCAGCAGCTTAGTTTCCGGGTCTTACATGAACACTGAAGCTTTCTTT. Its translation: CASSLVSGSYMNTEAFF.

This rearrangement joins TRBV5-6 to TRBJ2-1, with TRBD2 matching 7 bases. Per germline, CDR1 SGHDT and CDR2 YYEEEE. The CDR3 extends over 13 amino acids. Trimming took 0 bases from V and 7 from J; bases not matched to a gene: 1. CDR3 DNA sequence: TGTGCCAGCAGCTTGGCCGGGGGGAATGAGCAGTTCTTC. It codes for CASSLAGGNEQFF. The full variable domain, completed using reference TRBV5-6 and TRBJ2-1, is DAGVTQSPTHLIKTRGQQVTLRCSPKSGHDTVSWYQQALGQGPQFIFQYYEEEERQRGNFPDRFSGHQFPNYSSELNVNALLLGDSALYLCASSLAGGNEQFFGPGTRLTVL.

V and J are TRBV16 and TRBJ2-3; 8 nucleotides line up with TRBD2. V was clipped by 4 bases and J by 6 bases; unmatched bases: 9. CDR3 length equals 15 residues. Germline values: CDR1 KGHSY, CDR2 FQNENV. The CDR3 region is CASSPPGGRMDTQYF. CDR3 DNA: TGTGCCAGCAGCCCTCCCGGCGGGAGGATGGATACGCAGTATTTT.

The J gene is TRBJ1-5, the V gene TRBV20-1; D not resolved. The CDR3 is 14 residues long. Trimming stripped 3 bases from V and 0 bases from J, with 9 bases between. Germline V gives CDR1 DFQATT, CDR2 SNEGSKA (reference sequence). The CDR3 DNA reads TGCAGTGCTAGTTGGTCTATTAGCAATCAGCCCCAGCATTTT. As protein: CSASWSISNQPQHF.

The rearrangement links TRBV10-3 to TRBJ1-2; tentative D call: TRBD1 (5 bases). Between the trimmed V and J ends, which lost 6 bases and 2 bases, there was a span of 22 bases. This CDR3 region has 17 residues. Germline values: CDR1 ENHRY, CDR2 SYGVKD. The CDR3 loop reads CAISYAWQQALNYGYTF. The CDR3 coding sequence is TGTGCCATCAGCTACGCCTGGCAACAGGCGCTAAACTATGGCTACACCTTC.

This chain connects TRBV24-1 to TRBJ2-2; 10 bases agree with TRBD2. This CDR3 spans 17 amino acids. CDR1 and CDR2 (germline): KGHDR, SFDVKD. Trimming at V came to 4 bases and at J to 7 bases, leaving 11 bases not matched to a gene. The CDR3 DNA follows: TGTGCCACCAGTGAGCCGGGAAGCGGGAGGGCCTTCGGGGAGCTGTTTTTT. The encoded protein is CATSEPGSGRAFGELFF.

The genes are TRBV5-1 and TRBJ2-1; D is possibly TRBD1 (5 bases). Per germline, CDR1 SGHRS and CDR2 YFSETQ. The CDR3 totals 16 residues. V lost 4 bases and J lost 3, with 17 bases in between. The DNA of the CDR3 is TGCGCCAGCAGCCGACAGTCGAGCGACGGCTACAATGAGCAGTTCTTC. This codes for CASSRQSSDGYNEQFF.